Given below is one T cell receptor (beta chain) in context. The data were obtained in a study of blood T cell repertoires in COVID-19. Study details: The samples span acute and convalescent COVID-19 from the United States, Italy and Spain.

Categorization into cohorts depended on clinical history that participants reported. Recovered status in Cohort 3 required two negative PCRs, clearance, or symptom resolution. Germline CDR1 reads LGHNA; CDR2 reads YSLEER. CDR3 length equals 16 residues. V dropped 0 bases and J dropped 4 bases, with 13 bases sitting between them. Sequencing used immunoSEQ multiplex PCR; TCRdb keeps in-frame clones, though not all of them. This sample carries fewer than 600,000 clones, around nine tenths of them seen once, and the ten largest clones take less than 2%. The receptor was derived from a woman aged 40-49 years who had recovered from COVID-19. The specimen was PBMCs or T cells enriched from blood (not recorded which). V gene TRBV4-3 combines with J gene TRBJ2-1, with TRBD1 as a possible D gene (6 bases). In nucleotides, the CDR3 is TGCGCCAGCAGCCAAGACAGGGGTGGTGAGTACAATGAGCAGTTCTTC. It encodes CASSQDRGGEYNEQFF.